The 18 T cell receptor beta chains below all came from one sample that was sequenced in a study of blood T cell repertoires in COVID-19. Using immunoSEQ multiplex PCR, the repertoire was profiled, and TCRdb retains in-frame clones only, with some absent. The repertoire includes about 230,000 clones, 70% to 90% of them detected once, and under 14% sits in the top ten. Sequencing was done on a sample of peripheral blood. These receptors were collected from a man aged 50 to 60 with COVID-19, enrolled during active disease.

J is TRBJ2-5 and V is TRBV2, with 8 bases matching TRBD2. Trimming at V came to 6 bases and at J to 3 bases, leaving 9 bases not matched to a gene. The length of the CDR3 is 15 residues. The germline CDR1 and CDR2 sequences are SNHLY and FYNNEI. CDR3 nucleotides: TGTGCCAGCAGCCTCCTGACTAGCGCAGAAGAGACCCAGTACTTC. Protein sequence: CASSLLTSAEETQYF. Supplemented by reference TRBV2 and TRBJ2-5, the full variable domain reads EPEVTQTPSHQVTQMGQEVILRCVPISNHLYFYWYRQILGQKVEFLVSFYNNEISEKSEIFDDQFSVERPDGSNFTLKIRSTKLEDSAMYFCASSLLTSAEETQYFGPGTRLLVL.

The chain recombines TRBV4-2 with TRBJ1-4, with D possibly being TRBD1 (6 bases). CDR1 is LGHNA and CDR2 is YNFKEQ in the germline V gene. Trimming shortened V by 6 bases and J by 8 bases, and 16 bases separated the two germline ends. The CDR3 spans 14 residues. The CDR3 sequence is CASREGVQGEKLFF. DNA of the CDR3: TGTGCCAGCAGAGAGGGGGTCCAGGGGGAAAAACTGTTTTTT.

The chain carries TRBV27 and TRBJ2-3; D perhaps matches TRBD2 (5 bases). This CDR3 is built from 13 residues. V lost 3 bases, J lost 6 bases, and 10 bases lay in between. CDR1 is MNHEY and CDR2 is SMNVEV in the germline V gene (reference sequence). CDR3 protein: CASSFGSADTQYF. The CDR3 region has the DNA TGTGCCAGCAGTTTTGGTAGCGCGGATACGCAGTATTTT.

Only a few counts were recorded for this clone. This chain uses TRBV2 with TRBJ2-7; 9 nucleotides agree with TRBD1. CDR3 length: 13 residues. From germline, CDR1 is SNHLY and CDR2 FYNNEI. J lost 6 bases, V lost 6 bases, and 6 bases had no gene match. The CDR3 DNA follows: TGTGCCAGCAGCTTCGACAGGGGGGGCGAGCAGTACTTC. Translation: CASSFDRGGEQYF.

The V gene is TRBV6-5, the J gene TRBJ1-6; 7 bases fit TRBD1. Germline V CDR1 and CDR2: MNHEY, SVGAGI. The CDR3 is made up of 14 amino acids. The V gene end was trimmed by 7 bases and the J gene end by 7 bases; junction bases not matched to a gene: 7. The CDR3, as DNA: TGTGCCAGCACCCAGACAGGGAGGAATTCACCCCTCCACTTT. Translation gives CASTQTGRNSPLHF.

The CDR3 DNA reads TGTGCCAGCAGCTTAGGGTTGTGGGGGGTAGAGACCCAGTACTTC. Amino acids: CASSLGLWGVETQYF. This sequence joins TRBV11-2 and TRBJ2-5, with D perhaps matching TRBD2 (6 bases). V was trimmed by 1 base and J by 4 bases, leaving 13 bases between them. The CDR3 runs to 15 residues. Per germline, CDR1 SGHAT and CDR2 FQNNGV.

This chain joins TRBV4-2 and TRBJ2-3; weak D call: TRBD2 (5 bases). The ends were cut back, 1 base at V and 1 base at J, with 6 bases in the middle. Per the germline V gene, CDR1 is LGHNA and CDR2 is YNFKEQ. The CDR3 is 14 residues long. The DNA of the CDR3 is TGTGCCAGCAGCCAAGTGGAGGGCACAGATACGCAGTATTTT. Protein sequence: CASSQVEGTDTQYF.

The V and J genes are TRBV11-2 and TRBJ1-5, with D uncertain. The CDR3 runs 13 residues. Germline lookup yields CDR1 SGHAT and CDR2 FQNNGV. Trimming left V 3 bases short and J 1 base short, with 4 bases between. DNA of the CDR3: TGTGCCAGCAGCTTTGGCAGCAATCAGCCCCAGCATTTT. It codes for CASSFGSNQPQHF.

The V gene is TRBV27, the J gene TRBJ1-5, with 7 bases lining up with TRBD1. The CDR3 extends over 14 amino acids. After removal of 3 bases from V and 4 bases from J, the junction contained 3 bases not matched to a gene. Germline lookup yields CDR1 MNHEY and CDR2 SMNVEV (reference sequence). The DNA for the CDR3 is TGTGCCAGCAGTTTGGGACAGCTGAATCAGCCCCAGCATTTT. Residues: CASSLGQLNQPQHF.

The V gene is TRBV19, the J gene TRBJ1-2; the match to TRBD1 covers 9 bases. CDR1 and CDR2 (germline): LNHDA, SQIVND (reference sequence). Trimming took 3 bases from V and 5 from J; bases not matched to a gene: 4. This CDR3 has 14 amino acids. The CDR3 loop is CASSIGDREYGYTF. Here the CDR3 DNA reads TGTGCCAGTAGTATTGGGGACAGGGAGTATGGCTACACCTTC.

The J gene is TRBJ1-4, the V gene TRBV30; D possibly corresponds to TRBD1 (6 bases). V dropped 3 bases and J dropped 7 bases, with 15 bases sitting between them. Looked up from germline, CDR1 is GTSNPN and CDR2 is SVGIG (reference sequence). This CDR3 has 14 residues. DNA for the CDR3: TGTGCCTGGAGACCGGACAGTTGGGGTGAAAAACTGTTTTTT. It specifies CAWRPDSWGEKLFF.

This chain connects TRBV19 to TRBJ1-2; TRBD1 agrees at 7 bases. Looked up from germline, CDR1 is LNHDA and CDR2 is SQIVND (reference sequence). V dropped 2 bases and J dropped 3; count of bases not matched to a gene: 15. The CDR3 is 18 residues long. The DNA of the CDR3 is TGTGCCAGTAGTATATCGCGACAGGGATACGGGATAGACTATGGCTACACCTTC. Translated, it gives CASSISRQGYGIDYGYTF. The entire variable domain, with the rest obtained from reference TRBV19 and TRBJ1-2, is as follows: DGGITQSPKYLFRKEGQNVTLSCEQNLNHDAMYWYRQDPGQGLRLIYYSQIVNDFQKGDIAEGYSVSREKKESFPLTVTSAQKNPTAFYLCASSISRQGYGIDYGYTFGSGTRLTVV.

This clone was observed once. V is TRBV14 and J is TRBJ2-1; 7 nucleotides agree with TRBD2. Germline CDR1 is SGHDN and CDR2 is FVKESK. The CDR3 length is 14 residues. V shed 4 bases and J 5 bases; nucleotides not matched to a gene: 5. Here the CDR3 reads CASSPGTNHNEQFF. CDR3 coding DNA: TGTGCCAGCAGCCCTGGGACTAACCACAATGAGCAGTTCTTC.

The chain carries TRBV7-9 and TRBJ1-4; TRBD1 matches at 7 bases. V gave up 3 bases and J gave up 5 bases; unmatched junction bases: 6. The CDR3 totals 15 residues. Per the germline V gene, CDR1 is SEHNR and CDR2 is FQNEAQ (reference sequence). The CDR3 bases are TGTGCCAGCAGCTTCTATGGGACAGAAAATGAAAAACTGTTTTTT. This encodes CASSFYGTENEKLFF.

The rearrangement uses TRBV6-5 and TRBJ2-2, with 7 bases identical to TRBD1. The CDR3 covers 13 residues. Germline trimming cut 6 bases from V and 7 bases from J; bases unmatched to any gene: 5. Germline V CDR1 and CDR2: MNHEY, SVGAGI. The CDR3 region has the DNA TGTGCCAGCAGCCGACAGGGTCACGGGGAGCTGTTTTTT. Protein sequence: CASSRQGHGELFF.

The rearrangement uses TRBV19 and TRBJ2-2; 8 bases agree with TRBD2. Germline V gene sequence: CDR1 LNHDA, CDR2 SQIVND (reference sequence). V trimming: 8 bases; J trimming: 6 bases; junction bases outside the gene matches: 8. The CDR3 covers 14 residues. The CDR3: CASRQRGRAGELFF. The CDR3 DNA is TGTGCCAGTCGCCAGCGGGGGCGCGCCGGGGAGCTGTTTTTT.

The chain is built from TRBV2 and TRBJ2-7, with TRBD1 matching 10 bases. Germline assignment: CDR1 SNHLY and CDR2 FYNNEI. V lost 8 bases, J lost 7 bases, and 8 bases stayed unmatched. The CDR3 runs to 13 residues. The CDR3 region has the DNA TGTGCCAGCGCCGGGACAGGGGTTGAAGAGCAGTACTTC. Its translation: CASAGTGVEEQYF.

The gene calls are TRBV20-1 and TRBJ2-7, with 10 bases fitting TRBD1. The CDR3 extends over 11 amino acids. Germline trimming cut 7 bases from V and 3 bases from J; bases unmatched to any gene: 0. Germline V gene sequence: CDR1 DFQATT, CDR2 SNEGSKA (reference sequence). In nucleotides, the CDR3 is TGCAGTGGGACAGGGGGCTACGAGCAGTACTTC. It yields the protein CSGTGGYEQYF.